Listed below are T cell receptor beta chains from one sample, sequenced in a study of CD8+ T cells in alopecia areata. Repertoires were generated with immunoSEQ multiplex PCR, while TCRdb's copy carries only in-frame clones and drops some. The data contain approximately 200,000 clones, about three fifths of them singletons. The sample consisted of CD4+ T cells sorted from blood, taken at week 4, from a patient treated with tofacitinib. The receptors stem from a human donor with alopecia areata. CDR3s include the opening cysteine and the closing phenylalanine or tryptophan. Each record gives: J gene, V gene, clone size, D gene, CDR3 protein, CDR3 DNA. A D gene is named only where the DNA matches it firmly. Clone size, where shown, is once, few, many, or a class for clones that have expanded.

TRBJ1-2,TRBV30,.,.,CAWSVDLYGYTF,TGTGCCTGGAGTGTAGACCTTTATGGCTACACCTTC
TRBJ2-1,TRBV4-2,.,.,CASSQDPSTQSYNEQFF,TGTGCCAGCAGCCAAGACCCAAGTACTCAGTCCTACAATGAGCAGTTCTTC
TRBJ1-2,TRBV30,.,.,CAWTPPQGSGYTF,TGTGCCTGGACCCCCCCACAAGGCTCTGGCTACACCTTC
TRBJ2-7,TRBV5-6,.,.,CASSFLRLGEQYF,TGTGCCAGCAGCTTTCTGAGACTCGGGGAGCAGTACTTC
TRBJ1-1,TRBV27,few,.,CASRYRRDTEAFF,TGTGCCAGCAGATATCGCAGGGACACTGAAGCTTTCTTT
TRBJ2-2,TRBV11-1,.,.,CASSSGELFF,TGTGCCAGCAGCTCCGGGGAGCTGTTTTTT
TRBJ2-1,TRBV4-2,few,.,CASSQDVQGRGAHNEQFF,TGTGCCAGCAGCCAAGATGTTCAGGGGCGCGGGGCCCACAATGAGCAGTTCTTC
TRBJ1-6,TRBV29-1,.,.,CSVGLSRDSPLHF,TGCAGCGTTGGGTTGAGCCGCGATTCACCCCTCCACTTT
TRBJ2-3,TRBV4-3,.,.,CASSQDLTLTDTQYF,TGCGCCAGCAGCCAAGATCTGACCCTCACAGATACGCAGTATTTT
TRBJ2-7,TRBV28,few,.,CASSFPTANYEQYF,TGTGCCAGCAGTTTCCCGACAGCCAACTACGAGCAGTACTTC
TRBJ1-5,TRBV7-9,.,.,CASSLGGTNSNQPQHF,TGTGCCAGCAGCTTAGGGGGGACAAATAGCAATCAGCCCCAGCATTTT
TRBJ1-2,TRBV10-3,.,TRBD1,CAITTGGRGYTF,TGTGCCATCACCACAGGGGGCCGAGGCTACACCTTC
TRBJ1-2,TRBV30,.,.,CAWSVTGSSTPWGYTF,TGTGCCTGGAGTGTAACAGGGTCGTCGACCCCGTGGGGCTACACCTTC
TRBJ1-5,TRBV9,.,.,CASSVAPGSDQPQHF,TGTGCCAGCAGCGTAGCGCCAGGATCGGATCAGCCCCAGCATTTT
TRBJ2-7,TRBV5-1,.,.,CASSLVGDEQYF,TGCGCCAGCAGCTTGGTTGGAGACGAGCAGTACTTC
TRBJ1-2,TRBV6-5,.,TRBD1,CASSYGGQPYGYTF,TGTGCCAGCAGTTACGGGGGACAGCCCTATGGCTACACCTTC
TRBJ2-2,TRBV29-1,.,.,CSVEDSAGELFF,TGCAGCGTTGAAGATTCGGCCGGGGAGCTGTTTTTT
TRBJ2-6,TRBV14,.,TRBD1,CASSQIRQGAPGANVLTF,TGTGCCAGCAGCCAAATACGTCAGGGGGCTCCCGGGGCCAACGTCCTGACTTTC
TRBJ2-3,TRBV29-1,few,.,CSTDTQYF,TGCAGTACAGATACGCAGTATTTT
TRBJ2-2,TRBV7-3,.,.,CASSLMSSVGELFF,TGTGCCAGCAGCTTAATGTCTAGCGTCGGGGAGCTGTTTTTT
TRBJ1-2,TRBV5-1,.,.,CASSLFSRDPGYTF,TGCGCCAGCAGCTTGTTCTCCCGGGACCCCGGCTACACCTTC
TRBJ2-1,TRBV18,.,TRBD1,CASSPLLGQGTNEQFF,TGTGCCAGCTCACCACTATTGGGACAGGGTACCAATGAGCAGTTCTTC
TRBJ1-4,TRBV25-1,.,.,CASSEFSGKAEKLFF,TGTGCCAGCAGTGAATTCTCGGGCAAGGCTGAAAAACTGTTTTTT
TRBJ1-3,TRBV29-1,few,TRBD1,CSVDKQGEGNTIYF,TGCAGCGTTGATAAACAGGGGGAAGGAAACACCATATATTTT
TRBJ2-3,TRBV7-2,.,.,CASSLDRLADTQYF,TGTGCCAGCAGCTTAGACCGACTGGCCGATACGCAGTATTTT
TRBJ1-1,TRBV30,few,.,CAWIEIRRVHEAFF,TGTGCCTGGATAGAGATTCGCCGGGTCCATGAAGCTTTCTTT
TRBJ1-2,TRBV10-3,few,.,CAISLQLHASYGYTF,TGTGCCATCAGTTTACAACTGCACGCGTCCTATGGCTACACCTTC
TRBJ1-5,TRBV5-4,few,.,CASSLDAGANQPQHF,TGTGCCAGCAGCTTGGATGCAGGGGCTAATCAGCCCCAGCATTTT
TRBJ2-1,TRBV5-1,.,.,CASSLGVQGNEQFF,TGCGCCAGCAGCTTGGGGGTTCAGGGGAATGAGCAGTTCTTC
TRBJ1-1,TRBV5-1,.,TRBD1,CASSEFQGGGTEAFF,TGCGCCAGCAGCGAATTCCAGGGGGGTGGCACTGAAGCTTTCTTT
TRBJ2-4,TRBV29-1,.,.,CSVVPGTPKNIQYF,TGCAGCGTTGTCCCCGGGACACCAAAAAACATTCAGTACTTC
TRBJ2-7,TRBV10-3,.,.,CAISELVGLYEQYF,TGTGCCATCAGTGAGCTGGTGGGGCTCTACGAGCAGTACTTC
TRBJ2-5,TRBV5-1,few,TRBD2,CASSLGRNAGLGQETQYF,TGCGCCAGCAGCTTGGGAAGAAATGCGGGACTAGGACAAGAGACCCAGTACTTC
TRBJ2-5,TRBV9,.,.,CASSVQQGTAGTQYF,TGTGCCAGCAGCGTCCAGCAGGGGACTGCAGGGACCCAGTACTTC
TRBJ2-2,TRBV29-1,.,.,CSVERDTGELFF,TGCAGCGTTGAGAGGGATACCGGGGAGCTGTTTTTT
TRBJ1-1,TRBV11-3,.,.,CASSSDSNTEAFF,TGTGCCAGCAGCTCGGACAGTAACACTGAAGCTTTCTTT
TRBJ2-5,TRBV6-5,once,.,CASRTHAGAGETQYF,TGTGCCAGCAGGACCCACGCGGGGGCCGGGGAGACCCAGTACTTC
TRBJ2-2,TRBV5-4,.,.,CASTDQGANTGELFF,TGTGCCAGCACGGATCAAGGGGCGAACACCGGGGAGCTGTTTTTT
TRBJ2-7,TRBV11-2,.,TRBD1,CASSSDRGHYEQYF,TGTGCCAGCAGCTCCGACAGGGGGCACTACGAGCAGTACTTC
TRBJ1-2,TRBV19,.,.,CASTPGLANYGYTF,TGTGCCAGTACTCCGGGCCTGGCGAACTATGGCTACACCTTC